The 15 T cell receptor beta chains given below trace back to one sample, sequenced in a study of blood T cell repertoires in COVID-19 (dated by TCRdb to the early 2020s). To prepare the library, the immunoSEQ multiplex PCR assay was applied. TCRdb holds this immuneACCESS table with in-frame rearrangements only. Some clones are missing; in checked studies, unresolved V genes explain under half, and the rest has no known cause. For this sample the table gives about 220,000 clones, of which about 86% were detected only once. 1.3% of the sample is held by the ten biggest clonotypes. Sequences were obtained from PBMCs or T cells enriched from blood (not recorded which). Receptors were obtained from a middle-aged woman with acute COVID-19.

The J gene is TRBJ2-1, the V gene TRBV9; 11 bases line up with TRBD1. The V segment lost 2 bases and the J segment 7 bases; nucleotides outside the gene matches: 5. From germline, CDR1 is SGDLS and CDR2 YYNGEE. There are 15 residues in the CDR3. In DNA, the CDR3 is TGTGCCAGCAGCGTCCGGGACAGGGGGTTTAATGAGCAGTTCTTC. Its translation: CASSVRDRGFNEQFF. The complete variable domain, with remaining parts taken from reference TRBV9 and TRBJ2-1, reads DSGVTQTPKHLITATGQRVTLRCSPRSGDLSVYWYQQSLDQGLQFLIQYYNGEERAKGNILERFSAQQFPDLHSELNLSSLELGDSALYFCASSVRDRGFNEQFFGPGTRLTVL.

The CDR3 spells CASSTTGNPLNQPQHF. The CDR3 DNA reads TGTGCCAGCAGCACCACAGGGAACCCTCTGAATCAGCCCCAGCATTTT. The V call is TRBV5-6, the J call TRBJ1-5; TRBD1 is a possible D gene (6 bases). Germline CDR1 reads SGHDT; CDR2 reads YYEEEE. V was clipped by 4 bases and J by 4 bases, with 18 bases between them. The CDR3 is 16 amino acids.

The rearrangement joins TRBV30 to TRBJ1-6, with 7 bases lining up with TRBD1. V lost 7 bases and J lost 6; bases outside the gene matches: 6. Germline lookup yields CDR1 GTSNPN and CDR2 SVGIG (reference sequence). The CDR3 loop spans 13 amino acids. Here the CDR3 reads CASGGVGNSPLHF. In DNA, the CDR3 is TGTGCCTCAGGGGGTGTGGGTAATTCACCCCTCCACTTT.

This chain joins TRBV7-3 and TRBJ2-5; 9 positions agree with TRBD2. CDR3 length: 16 amino acids. J lost 5 bases, V lost 2 bases, and 9 bases had no gene match. Germline loops: CDR1 SGHTA, CDR2 FQGTGA. The CDR3 here is CASSLGAGGVGETQYF. The CDR3 DNA reads TGTGCCAGCAGCTTAGGAGCGGGAGGTGTTGGGGAGACCCAGTACTTC.

This clone has just one count. The chain carries TRBV28 and TRBJ1-1; the D gene is possibly TRBD1 (6 bases). The V gene lost 6 bases and the J gene lost 8 bases, with 10 bases spanning the gap. Germline V gives CDR1 MDHEN, CDR2 SYDVKM. This CDR3 region has 11 residues. In nucleotides, the CDR3 is TGTGCCAGCAGGATACAGGGAGAAGCTTTCTTT. Protein product: CASRIQGEAFF.

The chain links TRBV30 to TRBJ1-4; TRBD1 agrees at 8 bases. This CDR3 has 12 residues. Trimming cost V 5 bases and J 8 bases; bases outside gene matches: 4. Germline CDR1 GTSNPN, CDR2 SVGIG (reference sequence). CDR3 sequence (DNA): TGTGCCTGGGGACAGGGAAGGGAAAAACTGTTTTTT. The encoded protein is CAWGQGREKLFF.

This chain joins TRBV5-6 and TRBJ2-4; tentatively, D is TRBD1 (6 bases). The V and J ends lost 2 bases and 2 bases respectively, with 17 bases between them. The CDR3 is 17 residues long. CDR1 and CDR2 from the germline V gene are SGHDT and YYEEEE. The CDR3 sequence is CASSLGGTRYTKNIQYF. DNA for the CDR3: TGTGCCAGCAGCTTAGGTGGGACACGGTACACCAAAAACATTCAGTACTTC.

This CDR3 reads CASSEGLSGRTREQFF. The CDR3 DNA follows: TGTGCCAGCAGTGAAGGTCTTAGCGGGAGAACTAGGGAGCAGTTCTTC. The chain combines TRBV6-1 with TRBJ2-1, with TRBD2 identical over 9 bases. V trimming: 1 base; J trimming: 10 bases; junction bases outside the gene matches: 11. This CDR3 contains 16 residues. Germline CDR1 and CDR2: MNHNS and SASEGT.

This clone occurred once. The chain links TRBV7-9 to TRBJ1-2; D call uncertain. The CDR3 is made up of 12 amino acids. With 3 bases removed from V and 6 bases from J, the gap between germline ends came to 8 bases. Per the germline V gene, CDR1 is SEHNR and CDR2 is FQNEAQ (reference sequence). In DNA form, the CDR3 reads TGTGCCAGCAGCTTTACCTCGGATGGCTACACCTTC. It translates to CASSFTSDGYTF.

J is TRBJ1-1 and V is TRBV12-3 or TRBV12-4; D not certain. Trimming took off 2 bases at V and 5 bases at J, with 6 bases between the two ends. The CDR3 loop spans 12 amino acids. CDR3 in amino acids: CASSLPRTEAFF. Written as DNA, the CDR3 is TGTGCCAGCAGTTTACCCCGGACTGAAGCTTTCTTT.

The rearrangement joins TRBV5-1 to TRBJ2-1; a weak D match, TRBD2 (6 bases). Germline CDR1 reads SGHRS; CDR2 reads YFSETQ. Trimming left V 0 bases short and J 0 bases short, with 7 bases between. CDR3 size: 15 residues. CDR3 sequence reads: CASSLVGGSYNEQFF. DNA of the CDR3: TGCGCCAGCAGCTTGGTGGGGGGCTCCTACAATGAGCAGTTCTTC.

The chain joins TRBV10-2 to TRBJ2-7, with D tentatively TRBD2 (5 bases). Germline V lookup: CDR1 WSHSY, CDR2 SAAADI. CDR3 length equals 16 residues. V was pared by 0 bases and J by 2 bases, with 14 bases between. CDR3 loop: CASSESWVASTYEQYF. The CDR3 DNA is TGCGCCAGCAGTGAGTCGTGGGTAGCGAGCACCTACGAGCAGTACTTC.

This chain joins TRBV28 and TRBJ1-1; 8 nucleotides match TRBD1. The CDR3 is 17 residues long. CDR1 MDHEN and CDR2 SYDVKM come from the germline V gene. With V trimmed by 8 bases and J by 1 base, 15 bases remained unmatched. The CDR3 sequence is CASPKAATGVWNTEAFF. CDR3 bases: TGTGCCAGCCCCAAAGCTGCGACAGGGGTATGGAACACTGAAGCTTTCTTT.

The rearrangement uses TRBV13 and TRBJ1-1, with D perhaps TRBD1 (5 bases). Germline V gene sequence: CDR1 PRHDT, CDR2 FYEKMQ (reference sequence). Trimming took 5 bases from V and 5 from J, leaving 18 bases between them. The CDR3 spans 15 residues. The CDR3 DNA reads as TGTGCCAGCAGCCCGAGGGCCTGGGGGGAGACTGAAGCTTTCTTT. Protein product: CASSPRAWGETEAFF.

The rearrangement links TRBV9 to TRBJ1-3, with D possibly TRBD1 on 5 matching bases. Per germline, CDR1 SGDLS and CDR2 YYNGEE. V was trimmed by 6 bases and J by 2 bases, leaving 9 bases between them. The CDR3 totals 13 residues. The CDR3 DNA is TGTGCCAGCAATGAAGGGGCTGGAAACACCATATATTTT. It specifies CASNEGAGNTIYF.